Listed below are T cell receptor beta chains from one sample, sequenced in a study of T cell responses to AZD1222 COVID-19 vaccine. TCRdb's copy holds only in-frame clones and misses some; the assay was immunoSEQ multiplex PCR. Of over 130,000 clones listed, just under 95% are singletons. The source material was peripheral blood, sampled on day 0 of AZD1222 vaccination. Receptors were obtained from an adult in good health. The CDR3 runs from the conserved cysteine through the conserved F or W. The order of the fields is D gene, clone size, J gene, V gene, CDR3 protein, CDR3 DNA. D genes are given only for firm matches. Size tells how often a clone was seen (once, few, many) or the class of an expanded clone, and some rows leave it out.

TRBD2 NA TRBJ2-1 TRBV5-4 CASRSGTSGSNEQFF TGTGCCAGCAGAAGCGGGACTAGCGGGTCCAATGAGCAGTTCTTC
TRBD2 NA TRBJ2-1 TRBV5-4 CASSLISREVNEQFF TGTGCCAGCAGCTTGATTTCGCGGGAGGTCAATGAGCAGTTCTTC
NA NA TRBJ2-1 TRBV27 CASSSPGHLGSYNEQFF TGTGCCAGCAGTTCGCCGGGACACTTAGGCTCCTACAATGAGCAGTTCTTC
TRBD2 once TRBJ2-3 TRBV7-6 CASSFAGGHTDTQYF TGTGCCAGCAGCTTCGCGGGAGGCCACACAGATACGCAGTATTTT
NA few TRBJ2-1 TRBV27 CASSGYSAHSYNEQFF TGTGCCAGCAGTGGATATAGCGCGCACTCCTACAATGAGCAGTTCTTC
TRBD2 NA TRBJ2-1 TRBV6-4 CASRPGTSSYNEQFF TGTGCCAGCAGACCCGGGACTAGCTCCTACAATGAGCAGTTCTTC
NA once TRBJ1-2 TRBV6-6 CASSTTAIYGYTF TGTGCCAGCAGTACTACAGCAATCTATGGCTACACCTTC
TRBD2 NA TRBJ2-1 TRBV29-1 CSVQTSGIGDEQFF TGCAGCGTCCAGACTAGCGGGATTGGCGATGAGCAGTTCTTC
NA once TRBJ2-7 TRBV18 CASSPRKGSSYEQYF TGTGCCAGCTCACCACGGAAGGGATCCTCCTACGAGCAGTACTTC
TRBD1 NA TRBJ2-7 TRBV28 CASSLGWTGSRGKGQYF TGTGCCAGCAGTTTAGGCTGGACAGGGTCGAGGGGAAAGGGGCAGTACTTC
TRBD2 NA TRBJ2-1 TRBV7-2 CASSLVGSGRALGNEQFF TGTGCCAGCAGCTTAGTAGGTAGCGGGAGGGCCTTGGGAAATGAGCAGTTCTTC
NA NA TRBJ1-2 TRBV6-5 CASSNYGYTF TGTGCCAGCAGTAACTATGGCTACACCTTC
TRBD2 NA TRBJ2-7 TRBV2 CASNQGLAGTEQYF TGTGCCAGCAACCAGGGACTAGCGGGGACCGAGCAGTACTTC
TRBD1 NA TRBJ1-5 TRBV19 CASSTRQGGGQPQHF TGTGCCAGTAGTACTCGACAGGGTGGTGGGCAGCCCCAGCATTTT
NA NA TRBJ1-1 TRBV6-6 CASSWMTGNTEAFF TGTGCCAGCAGTTGGATGACTGGGAACACTGAAGCTTTCTTT
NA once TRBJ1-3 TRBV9 CASSVSSGNTIYF TGTGCCAGCAGCGTAAGCTCTGGAAACACCATATATTTT
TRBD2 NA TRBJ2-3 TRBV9 CASSVMGTSYTDTQYF TGTGCCAGCAGCGTAATGGGGACTAGCTACACAGATACGCAGTATTTT
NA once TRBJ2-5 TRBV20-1 CSASRDEQETQYF TGCAGTGCTAGTCGGGACGAACAAGAGACCCAGTACTTC
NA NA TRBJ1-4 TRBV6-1 CASSEGGLGEKLFF TGTGCCAGCAGTGAAGGGGGGCTGGGCGAAAAACTGTTTTTT
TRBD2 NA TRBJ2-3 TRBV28 CASRPSGMTDTQYF TGTGCCAGCAGACCTAGCGGGATGACAGATACGCAGTATTTT
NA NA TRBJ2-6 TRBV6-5 CASRPEGAGANVLTF TGTGCCAGCAGACCCGAGGGTGCTGGGGCCAACGTCCTGACTTTC
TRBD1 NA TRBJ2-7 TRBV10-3 CAISESTGPGEQYF TGTGCCATCAGTGAGTCGACAGGGCCAGGCGAGCAGTACTTC
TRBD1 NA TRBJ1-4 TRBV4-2 CASSQDRDRMNEKLFF TGTGCCAGCAGCCAAGACCGGGACAGAATGAATGAAAAACTGTTTTTT
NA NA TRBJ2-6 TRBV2 CASKREGSGANVLTF TGTGCCAGCAAACGAGAAGGCTCTGGGGCCAACGTCCTGACTTTC
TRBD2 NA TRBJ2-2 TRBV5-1 CASSYLAGNTGELFF TGCGCCAGCAGCTACCTAGCGGGGAACACCGGGGAGCTGTTTTTT
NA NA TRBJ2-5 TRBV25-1 CASRKAVGETQYF TGTGCCAGCAGGAAGGCGGTCGGAGAGACCCAGTACTTC
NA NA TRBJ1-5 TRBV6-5 CASIGTDSRPQHF TGTGCCAGCATTGGAACAGACTCTCGTCCCCAGCATTTT
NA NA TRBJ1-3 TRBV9 CASSVDHRVSGNTIYF TGTGCCAGCAGCGTAGATCACAGAGTCTCTGGAAACACCATATATTTT
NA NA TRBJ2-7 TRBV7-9 CASSPEVSYEQYF TGTGCCAGCAGCCCCGAAGTCTCCTACGAGCAGTACTTC
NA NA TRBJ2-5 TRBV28 CASSLESKGLGETQYF TGTGCCAGCAGTTTAGAGAGTAAGGGGCTTGGGGAGACCCAGTACTTC
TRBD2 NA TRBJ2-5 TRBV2 CASSEVIGRARETQYF TGTGCCAGCAGTGAAGTGATCGGGAGGGCCCGAGAGACCCAGTACTTC
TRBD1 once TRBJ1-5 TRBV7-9 CASSNRDSAGQPQHF TGTGCCAGCAGCAACCGGGACAGTGCAGGTCAGCCCCAGCATTTT
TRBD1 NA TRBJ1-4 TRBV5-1 CASSPPTGKDEKLFF TGCGCCAGCAGCCCCCCGACAGGGAAGGATGAAAAACTGTTTTTT
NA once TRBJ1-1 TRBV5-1 CASSLAQGSEAFF TGCGCCAGCAGCTTGGCACAGGGATCTGAAGCTTTCTTT
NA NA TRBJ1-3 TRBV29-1 CSVVEGNTIYF TGCAGCGTTGTCGAAGGAAACACCATATATTTT
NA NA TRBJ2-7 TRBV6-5 CASSGTGNEQYF TGTGCCAGTAGCGGGACAGGAAATGAGCAGTACTTC
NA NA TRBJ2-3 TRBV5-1 CASSSGQFTDTQYF TGCGCCAGCAGCTCGGGACAATTCACAGATACGCAGTATTTT
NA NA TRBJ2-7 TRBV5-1 CASSPEAGRTQYF TGCGCCAGCAGCCCGGAGGCAGGGAGGACTCAGTACTTC
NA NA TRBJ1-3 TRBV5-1 CASSWESGAGNTIYF TGCGCCAGCAGCTGGGAATCAGGGGCTGGAAACACCATATATTTT
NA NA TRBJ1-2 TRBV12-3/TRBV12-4 CASTYGGGEGYTF TGTGCCAGCACCTATGGGGGAGGCGAAGGCTACACCTTC
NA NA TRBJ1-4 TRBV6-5 CASSYGQGGEKLFF TGTGCCAGCAGTTACGGTCAGGGAGGCGAAAAACTGTTTTTT
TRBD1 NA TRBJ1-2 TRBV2 CASRGQGAYGYTF TGTGCCAGCAGAGGACAGGGGGCTTATGGCTACACCTTC
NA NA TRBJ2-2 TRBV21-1 CASSKRFPAGGPTTGELFF TGTGCCAGCAGCAAAAGGTTCCCAGCGGGAGGGCCAACCACCGGGGAGCTGTTTTTT
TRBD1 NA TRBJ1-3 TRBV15 CATSSSTTYRGHGNTIYF TGTGCCACCAGCAGTTCTACAACCTACAGGGGGCATGGAAACACCATATATTTT
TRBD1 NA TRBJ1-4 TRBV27 CASRYSGQGVNEKLFF TGTGCCAGCAGGTATAGCGGACAGGGCGTTAATGAAAAACTGTTTTTT
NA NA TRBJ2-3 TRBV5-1 CASSSGTHPGTDTQYF TGCGCCAGCAGCTCCGGGACACATCCGGGCACAGATACGCAGTATTTT
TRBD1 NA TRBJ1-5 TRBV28 CASSLPRQGRQPQHF TGTGCCAGCAGTTTACCCCGACAGGGTCGTCAGCCCCAGCATTTT
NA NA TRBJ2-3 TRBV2 CASSGRLDTQYF TGTGCCAGCAGTGGGAGACTCGATACGCAGTATTTT
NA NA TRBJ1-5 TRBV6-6 CASSYFGQPQHF TGTGCCAGCAGTTACTTTGGGCAGCCCCAGCATTTT
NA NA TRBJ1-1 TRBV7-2 CASSLTRNTEAFF TGTGCCAGCAGCTTAACTAGAAACACTGAAGCTTTCTTT
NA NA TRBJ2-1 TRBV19 CASSMSSFMTSYNEQFF TGTGCCAGTAGTATGAGTAGCTTCATGACCTCCTACAATGAGCAGTTCTTC
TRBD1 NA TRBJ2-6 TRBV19 CASSSRTGGIPPGANVLTF TGTGCCAGTAGTAGCCGGACAGGGGGTATTCCTCCCGGGGCCAACGTCCTGACTTTC
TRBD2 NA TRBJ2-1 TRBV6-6 CASSKGLVAYNEQFF TGTGCCAGCAGTAAAGGACTAGTCGCTTACAATGAGCAGTTCTTC